The clone carrying this TCR beta chain occurred a few times. This entry comes from a study of blood T cells in healthy people across ages. It was with a sample-barcoded 5' primer and a J-beta primer mix that a second PCR of roughly 7 to 12 cycles was run. Using its own MiXCR run on the 5' RACE reads, TCRdb lists one record per CDR3 protein. The repertoire consists of 1.8 million or so distinct CDR3 sequences, with about 39% occurring once and the leading ten covering roughly 24%. This CDR3 contains 16 residues. Trimming removed 0 bases from V and 0 bases from J, with 9 bases in between. Germline values: CDR1 MGHRA, CDR2 YSYEKL.

The chain couples TRBV4-1 to TRBJ2-1; D is unresolved. Specimen: blood. The sequence derives from a human donor in good health. CDR3 sequence reads: CASSQELANSYNEQFF. As DNA, the CDR3 is TGCGCCAGCAGCCAAGAATTGGCGAACTCCTACAATGAGCAGTTCTTC.